The 20 T cell receptor beta chains below all came from one sample that was sequenced in a study of cytomegalovirus exposure and HLA in healthy donors. In the PCR, 60 Vbeta and 13 Jbeta primers were used. Libraries were prepared by immunoSEQ multiplex PCR; TCRdb keeps only in-frame clonotypes and omits some of them. The table lists 170,000 or so clones, around 80% of them singletons, with less than 9% in the top ten. The specimen sequenced was PBMCs. The receptors shown here come from a man aged 25-45 years in good health and CMV-seropositive.

The chain couples TRBV6-1 to TRBJ2-1; 7 bases map to TRBD2. Trimming cost V 4 bases and J 8 bases; bases outside gene matches: 5. The germline gives CDR1 MNHNS, CDR2 SASEGT. The CDR3 is 13 amino acids. CDR3 nucleotide sequence: TGTGCCAGCAGTGCGTTTGGGGGGGATGAGCAGTTCTTC. Translating it yields CASSAFGGDEQFF.

The chain is built from TRBV2 and TRBJ2-1, with 9 bases fitting TRBD1. CDR1 and CDR2 (germline): SNHLY, FYNNEI. The CDR3 extends over 14 amino acids. With 11 bases clipped from V and 7 bases from J, the junction kept 12 bases outside the gene matches. CDR3 DNA sequence: TGTGCCTGCCGGGACAGGGAAGCCTGGAATGAGCAGTTCTTC. Translating it yields CACRDREAWNEQFF.

CDR3 bases: TGTGCCAGTAGTCCGAACCAGAGGGGAGGTAACTATGGCTACACCTTC. Protein sequence: CASSPNQRGGNYGYTF. This rearrangement joins TRBV19 to TRBJ1-2; D is possibly TRBD1 (5 bases). Looked up from germline, CDR1 is LNHDA and CDR2 is SQIVND (reference sequence). This CDR3 region has 16 residues. Trimming took off 5 bases at V and 1 base at J, with 17 bases between the two ends.

The rearrangement uses TRBV10-2 and TRBJ2-3, with TRBD1 matching over 7 bases. V trimming: 8 bases; J trimming: 1 base; junction bases outside the gene matches: 9. The CDR3 has 15 amino acids. CDR1 WSHSY and CDR2 SAAADI come from the germline V gene. CDR3 in amino acids: CASALPGQRTDTQYF. The CDR3 bases are TGCGCCAGCGCACTACCGGGACAGCGCACAGATACGCAGTATTTT.

About this clone: At one end, the junction sequence differs from germline, possibly due to a read error. This sequence joins TRBV7-9 and TRBJ2-5, with 12 bases that match TRBD2. Germline V gives CDR1 SEHNR, CDR2 FQNEAQ (reference sequence). The CDR3 extends over 17 amino acids. This CDR3 reads CSSSLARTSGDQETQYF. The CDR3 DNA reads TGTTCCAGCAGCTTAGCGAGGACTAGCGGGGATCAAGAGACCCAGTACTTC.

This chain connects TRBV19 to TRBJ2-7; 8 positions match TRBD1. The germline CDR1 and CDR2 sequences are LNHDA and SQIVND (reference sequence). V shed 8 bases and J 6 bases; nucleotides not matched to a gene: 15. The CDR3 is made up of 15 amino acids. CDR3 sequence reads: CASSSSTTGESEQYF. The CDR3 DNA follows: TGTGCCAGTTCCTCCTCGACGACAGGGGAAAGCGAGCAGTACTTC.

The gene calls are TRBV5-5 and TRBJ2-3; 9 nucleotides match TRBD2. The V gene end was trimmed by 0 bases and the J gene end by 0 bases; junction bases not matched to a gene: 8. Germline CDR1 SGHKS, CDR2 YYEKEE (reference sequence). The CDR3 runs to 18 residues. The CDR3 loop is CASSLASAGTSSTDTQYF. CDR3 DNA sequence: TGTGCCAGCAGCTTGGCTTCCGCCGGGACTAGCAGCACAGATACGCAGTATTTT.

This chain connects TRBV11-2 to TRBJ2-1, with 10 positions matching TRBD2. The length of the CDR3 is 16 residues. Losses at the gene ends were 5 bases for V and 3 bases for J; bases not matched to a gene: 7. Germline CDR1 and CDR2: SGHAT and FQNNGV. CDR3 loop: CASSPTGTSVYNEQFF. The CDR3, as DNA: TGTGCCAGCAGCCCGACCGGGACTAGCGTCTACAATGAGCAGTTCTTC. Full variable domain (outside the CDR3, taken from reference TRBV11-2 and TRBJ2-1): EAGVAQSPRYKIIEKRQSVAFWCNPISGHATLYWYQQILGQGPKLLIQFQNNGVVDDSQLPKDRFSAERLKGVDSTLKIQPAKLEDSAVYLCASSPTGTSVYNEQFFGPGTRLTVL.

Only one count was recorded for this clone. The chain links TRBV2 to TRBJ2-7; TRBD2 aligns across 9 bases. V lost 7 bases, J lost 6 bases, and 7 bases stayed unmatched. The CDR3 covers 13 residues. CDR1 and CDR2 from the germline V gene are SNHLY and FYNNEI. The CDR3 sequence is CASTEGLAVEQYF. CDR3 in DNA: TGTGCCAGCACCGAGGGACTAGCAGTCGAGCAGTACTTC.

This clone was recorded only once. This sequence joins TRBV19 and TRBJ1-3; a possible D gene is TRBD1 (5 bases). The CDR3 consists of 14 residues. The germline V gene has CDR1 LNHDA and CDR2 SQIVND (reference sequence). The ends were cut back, 2 bases at V and 2 bases at J, with 7 bases in the middle. The CDR3 loop reads CASSIQGPGNTIYF. The CDR3 DNA follows: TGTGCCAGTAGTATACAGGGTCCTGGAAACACCATATATTTT.

This clone has a single count. V and J are TRBV4-2 and TRBJ2-1, with 9 bases lining up with TRBD2. This CDR3 is 17 amino acids long. The V gene end was trimmed by 2 bases and the J gene end by 2 bases; junction bases not matched to a gene: 7. The germline gives CDR1 LGHNA, CDR2 YNFKEQ. The CDR3: CASSQPSGATTYNEQFF. The CDR3, as DNA: TGTGCCAGCAGCCAACCTAGCGGGGCGACGACCTACAATGAGCAGTTCTTC.

This sequence joins TRBV29-1 and TRBJ2-1, with TRBD2 identical over 14 bases. The CDR3 is made up of 19 amino acids. Germline V gene data show CDR1 as SQVTM and CDR2 as ANQGSEA. V lost 4 bases to trimming and J lost 1 base; unmatched junction nucleotides: 12. Here the CDR3 reads CSVAGLAGGGIESYNEQFF. DNA of the CDR3: TGCAGCGTTGCAGGACTAGCGGGAGGAGGGATTGAATCCTACAATGAGCAGTTCTTC.

J is TRBJ1-4 and V is TRBV15; a weak D match, TRBD1 (6 bases). The germline V and J ends were trimmed by 4 bases and 0 bases, with 12 bases remaining between them. This CDR3 is 16 amino acids long. The V gene's germline CDR1 is LNHNV and CDR2 YYDKDF (reference sequence). CDR3 loop: CATSTRTAATNEKLFF. The CDR3 nucleotides are TGTGCCACCAGCACCAGGACAGCTGCAACTAATGAAAAACTGTTTTTT.

V usage is TRBV7-4 and J usage is TRBJ1-4, with D tentatively TRBD1 (5 bases). The CDR3 totals 18 residues. Deletions cut 2 bases from V and 0 bases from J, with 16 bases between. CDR1 is SGHVT and CDR2 is SQSDAQ in the germline V gene. The CDR3 loop is CASSLLGGDHATNEKLFF. DNA for the CDR3: TGTGCCAGCAGCTTATTAGGAGGGGACCATGCAACTAATGAAAAACTGTTTTTT.

The chain employs TRBV28 and TRBJ1-5; tentatively, D is TRBD1 (6 bases). V was shortened by 4 bases and J by 5 bases, with 12 bases between the two germline ends. Germline CDR1 and CDR2: MDHEN and SYDVKM. CDR3 length: 14 amino acids. The CDR3 coding sequence is TGTGCCAGCAGTTCGGGGGGACAACATCAGCCCCAGCATTTT. It is translated as CASSSGGQHQPQHF. The full variable domain, in which reference TRBV28 and TRBJ1-5 provide the parts outside the CDR3, is DVKVTQSSRYLVKRTGEKVFLECVQDMDHENMFWYRQDPGLGLRLIYFSYDVKMKEKGDIPEGYSVSREKKERFSLILESASTNQTSMYLCASSSGGQHQPQHFGDGTRLSIL.

This chain's CDR3 is CASSIDGRLAGGLDTQYF. CDR3 DNA: TGTGCCAGTAGTATAGATGGGCGCCTAGCGGGGGGGCTGGATACGCAGTATTTT. The chain uses TRBV19 and TRBJ2-3; 12 positions agree with TRBD2. The CDR3 sequence is 18 residues long. V lost 0 bases and J lost 6; bases outside the gene matches: 10. CDR1 is LNHDA and CDR2 is SQIVND in the germline V gene (reference sequence).

The chain is built from TRBV28 and TRBJ2-7, with 11 bases aligning to TRBD1. The CDR3 extends over 14 amino acids. V lost 6 bases and J lost 5; bases outside the gene matches: 6. Germline V gene sequence: CDR1 MDHEN, CDR2 SYDVKM. CDR3 bases: TGTGCCAGCAGGGGACAGGGGGTTCGCGACGAGCAGTACTTC. Translated, it gives CASRGQGVRDEQYF. Complete variable domain (other parts from reference TRBV28 and TRBJ2-7): DVKVTQSSRYLVKRTGEKVFLECVQDMDHENMFWYRQDPGLGLRLIYFSYDVKMKEKGDIPEGYSVSREKKERFSLILESASTNQTSMYLCASRGQGVRDEQYFGPGTRLTVT.

The chain combines TRBV19 with TRBJ2-7; D may be TRBD1 (6 bases). Germline CDR1 is LNHDA and CDR2 is SQIVND (reference sequence). With 1 base removed from V and 2 bases from J, the gap between germline ends came to 9 bases. The CDR3 consists of 14 residues. Here the CDR3 reads CASSIVEGAYEQYF. The CDR3 coding sequence is TGTGCCAGTAGTATAGTTGAGGGGGCCTACGAGCAGTACTTC.

This rearrangement joins TRBV7-2 to TRBJ1-3, with 9 bases aligning to TRBD1. The length of the CDR3 is 16 residues. V lost 6 bases and J lost 0; bases outside the gene matches: 6. CDR1 and CDR2 (germline): SGHTA, FQGNSA. CDR3 nucleotides: TGTGCCAGCAGAACCGGGACAGGGAGCTCTGGAAACACCATATATTTT. It translates to CASRTGTGSSGNTIYF.

The chain is built from TRBV21-1 and TRBJ2-7; TRBD1 is the table's D call, not checked against the DNA. TRBV21-1 is a known pseudogene. This CDR3 is built from 11 residues. The CDR3 reads CASSPRQEQYF. CDR3 bases: TGTGCCAGCAGCCCCCGACAGGAGCAGTACTTC.